Detailed here is one T cell receptor beta chain. The sample belongs to a study of control samples from healthy donors and cancer patients. The method was immunoSEQ multiplex PCR; TCRdb's version includes in-frame clones alone and lacks a portion of them. The sample has 50,000 to 55,000 clones; approximately 90% are singletons. CDR1 is GTSNPN and CDR2 is SVGIG in the germline V gene (reference sequence). The CDR3 totals 13 residues. V lost 1 base and J lost 1, with 5 bases in between. The sample was PBMCs. This clonotype originated in a man between 40 and 49 years old with colorectal cancer. The V and J genes are TRBV30 and TRBJ2-4, with D possibly TRBD1 on 5 matching bases. CDR3 sequence reads: CAWSEGAKNIQYF. CDR3 bases: TGTGCCTGGAGTGAGGGGGCCAAAAACATTCAGTACTTC. The variable domain in full, completed from reference TRBV30 and TRBJ2-4, reads SQTIHQWPATLVQPVGSPLSLECTVEGTSNPNLYWYRQAAGRGLQLLFYSVGIGQISSEVPQNLSASRPQDRQFILSSKKLLLSDSGFYLCAWSEGAKNIQYFGAGTRLSVL.